The present TCR beta chain was sequenced within a study of PD-L1 blockade in urothelial cancer. Study summary: Patients commenced atezolizumab in the mid-2010s, and it was given at 1,200 mg intravenously every 3 weeks. T cells numbered a median of 141,255 in the blood samples.

Germline CDR1 reads SGHNT; CDR2 reads YYREEE (reference sequence). V shed 6 bases and J 5 bases; nucleotides not matched to a gene: 5. CDR3 size: 14 residues. The data were produced by immunoSEQ multiplex PCR, yet TCRdb's version contains in-frame clones alone and is incomplete. The profile covers some 41,000 clones, with roughly 80% appearing a single time and less than 15% taken by the ten largest. Documented time point: peripheral blood 6 weeks after treatment start. Patients' cancers were locally advanced or metastatic urothelial carcinomas. The specimen was PBMCs, collected around atezolizumab (anti-PD-L1) treatment. This sequence was found in a man between 60 and 75 years old with urothelial cancer. The chain uses TRBV5-4 and TRBJ1-4, with 9 bases lining up with TRBD1. This chain's CDR3 is CASTEDRGNEKLFF. As DNA, the CDR3 is TGTGCCAGCACAGAGGACAGGGGAAATGAAAAACTGTTTTTT.